The clone carrying this TCR beta chain was detected a few times. The source material, RNA transcripts, was used to amplify TCR beta CDR3 regions. Initially, a first-round RT-PCR of the TCR CDR3 employed the HTBI primer set. TCRdb processed the multiplex PCR reads anew with MiXCR; each CDR3 protein has one entry. The profile shows approximately 590,000 distinct CDR3 sequences, approximately 14% of them singletons. The sample is drawn from a study of T cells in Graves' hyperthyroidism and ophthalmopathy. This CDR3 has 15 amino acids. From germline, CDR1 is SGHRS and CDR2 YFSETQ. V lost 4 bases to trimming and J lost 5 bases; unmatched junction nucleotides: 7. Graves' hyperthyroidism was deemed stable given no ophthalmopathy progression within 18 months.

J is TRBJ2-2 and V is TRBV5-1, with 8 nucleotides matching TRBD1. The receptor was derived from a woman younger than 45 with Graves' hyperthyroidism. Material for sequencing was blood. The DNA for the CDR3 is TGCGCCAGCAGCCAGACAAGACAGGGGACCGGGGAGCTGTTTTTT. Translated: CASSQTRQGTGELFF.